These T cell receptor beta chains were read from a single sample in a study of graft-versus-host responses after intestinal transplantation. Sequencing used immunoSEQ multiplex PCR; TCRdb keeps in-frame clones, though not all of them. Of 10,000 to 15,000 clones in the sample, more than 85% were seen once. The starting material was PBMCs, obtained 109 to 110 days after intestinal transplant. Receptor source: a human patient who received an intestinal transplant, so some T cells may come from the graft donor. Both conserved end residues are trimmed from each CDR3. Clone size is stated in some rows and not others, as once, few, many or a class when expanded.

v_gene,abundance,CDR3aa
TRBV5-4,once,ASSLHAGQGNTGELF
TRBV5-3,once,ARSLSGQSPYEQY
TRBV11-3,NA,ASSHYRSGTGTSGELF
TRBV21-1,once,ASSTHAGLDETDTQY
TRBV9,NA,ASSVGTASYEQY
TRBV2,large,ASSEGTSADNEQF
TRBV5-6,once,ASRGWTDNTDTQY
TRBV4-1,NA,ASSQVGTGFVTDTQY
TRBV7-9,NA,ASSWTGGYNEQF
TRBV4-1,NA,ASSQGTGRSMYTEAF
TRBV5-1,NA,ASSDRDRVVYEQY
TRBV5-8,few,ASSFENGFLGQF
TRBV27,NA,ASSPGTSARTDTQY
TRBV9,NA,ASSDTASGANVLT
TRBV9,NA,ASSVRVARNQPQH
TRBV27,NA,ASSWAAGVYEQY
TRBV19,NA,ASRPTSGRYTGELF
TRBV19,NA,ASSVTDYNEQF
TRBV28,NA,ASSLKDPWHNEQF
TRBV28,few,ASSRGAWGIDEQF
TRBV5-1,NA,ASSLYRGSYEQY
TRBV6-6,NA,ASSYGAETQY
TRBV5-1,NA,ASSLGSMNQETQY
TRBV27,NA,ASTNSYYNEQF
TRBV2,NA,ASSDSRGWSDTQY
TRBV4-1,once,ASSHPRTSNNDNEQF
TRBV7-8,NA,ASSRTNTEAF
TRBV15,NA,ATSNNPWDSPLH
TRBV27,large,ASSFTSGNPGELF
TRBV15,NA,ATSPRGGGQETQY
TRBV5-8,NA,ASSSYPRQDGEKLF
TRBV30,NA,AWSPLPYEQY
TRBV6-5,NA,ASSYSGPSSYNEQF
TRBV10-3,NA,AISGRGGGYEQY
TRBV6-5,once,ASSFMNNGYT
TRBV7-3,NA,ASSLSRSHGIETGELF
TRBV7-3,NA,ASSAGLAGAYEQY